A single sample gave rise to the 10 T cell receptor beta chains below, sequenced in a study of beta chain features in type 1 diabetes (dated by TCRdb to the late 2010s). Study-level results and caveats: A moderate but significant shortening of TCRB CDR3 length was observed in type 1 diabetes patients in all four CD4+ subsets.

No antigens are known for them. Library preparation was by the immunoSEQ multiplex PCR assay. All of the isolated RNA was reverse transcribed with the High Capacity cDNA Reverse Transcription Kit, so expressed TCRB transcripts were sequenced. Sourced from immuneACCESS, this table was stored by TCRdb with only in-frame sequences that have V and J called. A share of the clones is absent; for the studies checked, an unresolved V gene accounts for under half, and the remainder has no known explanation. The sample table contains approximately 150,000 clones; only one count was recorded for 9% of them. Of the sample, over 0.6% falls within the top ten clones. Material for sequencing was central memory CD4+ T cells from blood. The receptor source for this set is a young man with type 1 diabetes.

The genes are TRBV29-1 and TRBJ2-3; 13 bases are a match to TRBD2. The germline gives CDR1 SQVTM, CDR2 ANQGSEA. V gave up 0 bases and J gave up 3 bases; unmatched junction bases: 3. This CDR3 spans 16 amino acids. The DNA of the CDR3 is TGCAGCGTTGAAGACGAGGGACTAGCGGGGACAGATACGCAGTATTTT. This translates into CSVEDEGLAGTDTQYF.

As concerns this clone: Other DNA sequences of this sample code for an identical CDR3. The chain is built from TRBV5-1 and TRBJ2-1; 8 bases are a match to TRBD2. This CDR3 has 13 residues. CDR1 SGHRS and CDR2 YFSETQ come from the germline V gene. With 1 base clipped from V and 8 bases from J, the junction kept 2 bases outside the gene matches. CDR3 nucleotide sequence: TGCGCCAGCAGCTTGCGGGGGGGCGATGAGCAGTTCTTC. Its protein is CASSLRGGDEQFF.

V usage is TRBV6-1 and J usage is TRBJ1-1, with D maybe TRBD1 (5 bases). The germline CDR1 and CDR2 sequences are MNHNS and SASEGT. The CDR3 runs to 13 residues. V lost 2 bases and J 8 bases, leaving 12 bases between the germline ends. The CDR3 DNA reads TGTGCCAGCAGTGAAACTGGGAACAGGGAAGCTTTCTTT. Its translation: CASSETGNREAFF.

In DNA form, the CDR3 reads TGTGCCAGCTCACTCAACCAGGGGGCAAACAATGAGCAGTTCTTC. This gives the protein CASSLNQGANNEQFF. The V gene is TRBV18, the J gene TRBJ2-1; 8 bases map to TRBD1. The CDR3 contains 15 residues. Germline CDR1 reads KGHSH; CDR2 reads LQKENI. The junction had 7 bases not matched to a gene; V was cut back by 4 bases and J by 5 bases.

The sample holds a few counts of this clone. The chain links TRBV7-8 to TRBJ1-6, with a tentative D call TRBD1 (5 bases). The CDR3 has 12 residues. The ends were cut back, 8 bases at V and 10 bases at J, with 12 bases in the middle. CDR1 is SGHVS and CDR2 is FQNEAQ in the germline V gene. DNA for the CDR3: TGTGCCAGCCAGGACCGGGGGTCACCCCTCCACTTT. Translating it yields CASQDRGSPLHF. The whole variable domain, filled in from reference TRBV7-8 and TRBJ1-6, reads GAGVSQSPRYKVAKRGQDVALRCDPISGHVSLFWYQQALGQGPEFLTYFQNEAQLDKSGLPSDRFFAERPEGSVSTLKIQRTQQEDSAVYLCASQDRGSPLHFGNGTRLTVT.

This clone was recorded a few times. V and J are TRBV5-1 and TRBJ2-2; unclear D gene. The V gene's germline CDR1 is SGHRS and CDR2 YFSETQ. The CDR3 contains 14 residues. V lost 4 bases and J lost 4, with 11 bases in between. CDR3 DNA: TGCGCCAGCAGCGAACTGACTGCCACCGGGGAGCTGTTTTTT. Translation: CASSELTATGELFF.

Only a few counts were recorded for this clone. This chain joins TRBV9 and TRBJ1-3; 7 bases agree with TRBD1. The CDR3 loop spans 16 amino acids. Trimming took 4 bases from V and 0 from J; bases not matched to a gene: 7. The germline V gene has CDR1 SGDLS and CDR2 YYNGEE. CDR3 in amino acids: CASSPLTGTSGNTIYF. CDR3 in DNA: TGTGCCAGCAGCCCCCTGACAGGGACCTCTGGAAACACCATATATTTT.

This clone was seen only a few times. The chain carries TRBV2 and TRBJ2-4, with D possibly TRBD2 on 5 matching bases. Germline V gene sequence: CDR1 SNHLY, CDR2 FYNNEI. The CDR3 loop spans 15 amino acids. The V end lost 8 bases, the J end lost 0 bases, and 14 bases lay between the germline ends. Written as DNA, the CDR3 is TGTGCCAGCCTCGGACTGGGCAGAGCCAAAAACATTCAGTACTTC. Translating it yields CASLGLGRAKNIQYF.

In its sample, this clone was seen a few times. The J gene is TRBJ2-5, the V gene TRBV7-2; the match to TRBD2 covers 7 bases. CDR1 is SGHTA, CDR2 FQGNSA, per germline. The CDR3 runs to 13 residues. Trimming at V came to 3 bases and at J to 5 bases, leaving 3 bases not matched to a gene. Here the CDR3 DNA reads TGTGCCAGCAGCTTGGCGGGGGTTGAGACCCAGTACTTC. Protein: CASSLAGVETQYF.

This chain uses TRBV7-9 with TRBJ2-1; no clear D gene. Trimming left V 5 bases short and J 12 bases short, with 11 bases between. Germline-derived CDR1 and CDR2 are SEHNR and FQNEAQ (reference sequence). The CDR3 length is 11 residues. CDR3 loop: CASSREVGQFF. CDR3 DNA sequence: TGTGCCAGCAGCAGAGAGGTTGGGCAGTTCTTC.